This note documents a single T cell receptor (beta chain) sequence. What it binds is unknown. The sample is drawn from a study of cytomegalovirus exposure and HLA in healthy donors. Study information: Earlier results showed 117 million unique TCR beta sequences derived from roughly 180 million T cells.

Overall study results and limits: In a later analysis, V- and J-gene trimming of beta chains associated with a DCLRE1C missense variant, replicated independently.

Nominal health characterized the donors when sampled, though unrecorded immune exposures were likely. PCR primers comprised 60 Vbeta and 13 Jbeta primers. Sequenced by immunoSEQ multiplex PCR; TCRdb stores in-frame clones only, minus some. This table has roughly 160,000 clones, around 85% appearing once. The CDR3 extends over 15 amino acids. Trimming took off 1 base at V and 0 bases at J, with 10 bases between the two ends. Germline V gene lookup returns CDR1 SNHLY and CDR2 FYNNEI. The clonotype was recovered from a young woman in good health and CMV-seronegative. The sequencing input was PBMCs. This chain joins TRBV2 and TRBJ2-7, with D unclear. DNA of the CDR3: TGTGCCAGCAGTGAAGTGACGGAGAGCTCCTACGAGCAGTACTTC. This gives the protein CASSEVTESSYEQYF.